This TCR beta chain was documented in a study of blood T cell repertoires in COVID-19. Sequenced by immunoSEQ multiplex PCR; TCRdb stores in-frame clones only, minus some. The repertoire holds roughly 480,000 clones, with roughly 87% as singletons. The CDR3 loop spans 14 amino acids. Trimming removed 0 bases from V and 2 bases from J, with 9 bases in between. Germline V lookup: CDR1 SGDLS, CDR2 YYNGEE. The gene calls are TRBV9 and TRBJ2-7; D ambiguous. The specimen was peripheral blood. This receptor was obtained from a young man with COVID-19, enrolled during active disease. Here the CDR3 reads CASSVVPNAYEQYF. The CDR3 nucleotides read TGTGCCAGCAGCGTAGTTCCCAATGCCTACGAGCAGTACTTC.